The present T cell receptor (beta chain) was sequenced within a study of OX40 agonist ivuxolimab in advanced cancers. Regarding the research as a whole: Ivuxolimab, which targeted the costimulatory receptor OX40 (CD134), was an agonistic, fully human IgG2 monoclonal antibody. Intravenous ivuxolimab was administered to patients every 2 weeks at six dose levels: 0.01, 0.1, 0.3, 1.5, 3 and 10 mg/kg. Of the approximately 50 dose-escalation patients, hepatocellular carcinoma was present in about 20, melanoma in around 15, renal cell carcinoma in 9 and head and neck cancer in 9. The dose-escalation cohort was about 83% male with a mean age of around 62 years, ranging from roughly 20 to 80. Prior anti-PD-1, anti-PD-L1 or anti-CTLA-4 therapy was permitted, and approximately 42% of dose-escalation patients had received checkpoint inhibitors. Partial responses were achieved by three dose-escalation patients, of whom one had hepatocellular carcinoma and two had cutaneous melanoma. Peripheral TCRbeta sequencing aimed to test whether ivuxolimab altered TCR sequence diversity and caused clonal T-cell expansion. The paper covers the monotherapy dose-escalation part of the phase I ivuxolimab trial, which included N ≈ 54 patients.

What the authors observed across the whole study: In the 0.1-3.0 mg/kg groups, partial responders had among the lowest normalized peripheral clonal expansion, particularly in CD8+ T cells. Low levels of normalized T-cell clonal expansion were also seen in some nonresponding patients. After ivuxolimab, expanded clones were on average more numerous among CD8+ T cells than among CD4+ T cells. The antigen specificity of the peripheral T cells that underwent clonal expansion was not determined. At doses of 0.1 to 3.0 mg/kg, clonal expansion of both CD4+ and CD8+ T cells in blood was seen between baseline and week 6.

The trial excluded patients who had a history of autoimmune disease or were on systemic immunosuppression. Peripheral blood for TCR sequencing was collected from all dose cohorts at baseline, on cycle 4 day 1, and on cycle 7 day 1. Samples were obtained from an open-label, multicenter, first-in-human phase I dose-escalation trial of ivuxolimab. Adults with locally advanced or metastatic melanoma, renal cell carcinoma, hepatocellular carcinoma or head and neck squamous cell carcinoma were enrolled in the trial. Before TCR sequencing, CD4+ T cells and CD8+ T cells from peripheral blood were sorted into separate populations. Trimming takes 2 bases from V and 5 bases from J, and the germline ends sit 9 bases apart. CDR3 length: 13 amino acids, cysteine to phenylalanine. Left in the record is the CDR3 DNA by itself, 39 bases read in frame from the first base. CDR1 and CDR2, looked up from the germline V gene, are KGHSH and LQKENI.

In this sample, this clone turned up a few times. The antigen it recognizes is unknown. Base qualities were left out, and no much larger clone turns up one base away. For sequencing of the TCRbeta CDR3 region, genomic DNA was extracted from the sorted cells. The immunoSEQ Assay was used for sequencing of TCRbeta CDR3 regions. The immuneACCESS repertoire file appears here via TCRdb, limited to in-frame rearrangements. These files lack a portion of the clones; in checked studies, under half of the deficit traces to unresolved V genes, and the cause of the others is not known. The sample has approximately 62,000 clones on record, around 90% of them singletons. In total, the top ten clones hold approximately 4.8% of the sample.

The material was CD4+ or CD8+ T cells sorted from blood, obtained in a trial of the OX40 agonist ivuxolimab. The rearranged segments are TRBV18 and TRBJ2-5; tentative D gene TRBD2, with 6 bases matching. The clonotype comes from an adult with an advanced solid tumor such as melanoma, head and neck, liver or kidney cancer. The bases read TGTGCCAGCTCACCAACTGGGGGGGAGACCCAGTACTTC. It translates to CASSPTGGETQYF.